This T cell receptor (beta chain) emerged from a study of blood T cell repertoires in COVID-19. Study background: Both acute and convalescent COVID-19 samples were obtained from the United States, Italy and Spain. T cells, B-cell-depleted T cells, or PBMCs supplied cDNA or gDNA.

V trimming: 6 bases; J trimming: 6 bases; junction bases outside the gene matches: 9. The CDR3 consists of 15 residues. Germline CDR1 and CDR2: ENHRY and SYGVKD. This clone was counted once. In the authors' workflow: The assay estimated nucleated cells by amplifying reference gene primers. Clones were read by immunoSEQ multiplex PCR, and TCRdb kept only the in-frame ones, dropping some. V and J calls and clone size are those listed in that table; D and trimming were worked out from the DNA. The sample includes 30,000 or so clones, 70% to 90% of them seen just once. The rearrangement joins TRBV10-3 to TRBJ2-7; the match to TRBD2 covers 12 bases. The TCR was taken from an elderly woman with active or convalescent COVID-19. The sample comprised peripheral blood. The CDR3 nucleotides are TGTGCCATCAGAACGCCTAGCGGGAGGGTATCCGAGCAGTACTTC. It is translated as CAIRTPSGRVSEQYF.